These T cell receptor beta chains were read from a single sample in a study of cytomegalovirus exposure and HLA in healthy donors. Only in-frame clones appear in the TCRdb table, and some are missing; sequencing was by immunoSEQ multiplex PCR. The top ten hold roughly 1.6% of the sample, which has about 190,000 clones, 60% to 85% seen once. Sequencing input: PBMCs. The receptors here all came from a woman aged 18-30 years in good health and CMV-seronegative. Each CDR3 is given with its conserved first and last residue. A D gene is named only where the DNA matches it firmly. Size values are once, few and many counts, or a class for expanded clones, and some rows have none.

v_gene	j_gene	abundance	d_gene	CDR3nt	CDR3aa
TRBV27	TRBJ2-7	-	TRBD1	TGTGCCAGCAGTCCCGTGGGACAGGGGGACTACGAGCAGTACTTC	CASSPVGQGDYEQYF
TRBV10-3	TRBJ1-3	-	-	TGTGCCATCAGTGAGGGGGAGAGCTCTGGAAACACCATATATTTT	CAISEGESSGNTIYF
TRBV7-9	TRBJ1-1	few	-	TGTGCCAGCAGCCCACGGGATGGTGAAGCTTTCTTT	CASSPRDGEAFF
TRBV7-2	TRBJ2-1	-	-	TGTGCCAGCAGCTTCCCGGGACTGACATACAATGAGCAGTTCTTC	CASSFPGLTYNEQFF
TRBV9	TRBJ2-1	-	-	TGTGCCAGCAGCGTAGATCACGGGAATACCTACAATGAGCAGTTCTTC	CASSVDHGNTYNEQFF
TRBV7-6	TRBJ1-2	-	TRBD1	TGTGCCAGCAGCCCCTACCAGGGGGCAAACTATGGCTACACCTTC	CASSPYQGANYGYTF
TRBV9	TRBJ2-3	-	TRBD2	TGTGCCAGCAGCGCGACTAGCGGGGACACAGATACGCAGTATTTT	CASSATSGDTDTQYF
TRBV5-6	TRBJ2-2	-	TRBD2	TGTGCCAGCAGCAGGGGACTAGCGGGGGGTTTCACCGGGGAGCTGTTTTTT	CASSRGLAGGFTGELFF
TRBV6-1	TRBJ1-3	few	-	TGTGCCAGCAGGACAGTCTCTGGAAACACCATATATTTT	CASRTVSGNTIYF
TRBV4-1	TRBJ1-2	-	-	TGCGCCAGCAGCCAAGAGGAGACAGTAACTAACTATGGCTACACCTTC	CASSQEETVTNYGYTF
TRBV7-9	TRBJ1-1	-	-	TGTGCCAGCAGCGAGCGGACTGAAGCTTTCTTT	CASSERTEAFF
TRBV5-4	TRBJ1-1	once	-	TGTGCCAGCAGCTTGAGGGCGCCAGGACGGGGCACTGAAGCTTTCTTT	CASSLRAPGRGTEAFF
TRBV7-9	TRBJ2-1	few	-	TGTGCCAGCAGCTTAGTACTCCAGGGGTACGTTGTCAATGAGCAGTTCTTC	CASSLVLQGYVVNEQFF